One and the same sample provided the 19 T cell receptor beta chains below, sequenced in a study of blood T cell repertoires in COVID-19. Here immunoSEQ multiplex PCR was the method, and the copy in TCRdb shows in-frame clones only, minus some. The sample has 250,000 or so clones, over 80% seen once. What was sequenced was peripheral blood. The receptors originated from a woman in her thirties or forties who had recovered from COVID-19.

CDR3 loop: CASSHGQGPNTEAFF. DNA of the CDR3: TGTGCCAGCAGCCATGGACAGGGGCCGAACACTGAAGCTTTCTTT. This chain joins TRBV3-1 (or the pseudogene TRBV3-2) and TRBJ1-1, with 9 bases matching TRBD1. Germline CDR1 is LGHDT and CDR2 is YNNKEL (reference sequence). The V segment lost 3 bases and the J segment 1 base; nucleotides outside the gene matches: 3. The CDR3 runs 15 residues.

The V gene is TRBV30, the J gene TRBJ2-1; 7 bases match TRBD2. This CDR3 region has 11 residues. CDR1 and CDR2 from the germline V gene are GTSNPN and SVGIG (reference sequence). Here the CDR3 DNA reads TGTGCTGCCCCCGGGAGGTCTGACCTCTTCTTC. Its protein product is CAAPGRSDLFF. The full variable domain, in which reference TRBV30 and TRBJ2-1 provide the parts outside the CDR3, is SQTIHQWPATLVQPVGSPLSLECTVEGTSNPNLYWYRQAAGRGLQLLFYSVGIGQISSEVPQNLSASRPQDRQFILSSKKLLLSDSGFYLCAAPGRSDLFFGPGTRLTVL.

This clone was picked up one time. The gene calls are TRBV7-2 and TRBJ1-2; unclear D gene. Trimming left V 1 base short and J 4 bases short, with 10 bases between. Germline assignment: CDR1 SGHTA and CDR2 FQGNSA. The CDR3 consists of 14 residues. The CDR3 region is CASSLVGQLYGYTF. CDR3 DNA: TGTGCCAGCAGCTTAGTTGGGCAGCTCTATGGCTACACCTTC.

This clone has just a few counts. The chain joins TRBV10-1 to TRBJ2-3; TRBD2 agrees at 10 bases. The CDR3 has 18 residues. CDR1 is WNHNN, CDR2 SYGVQD, per germline (reference sequence). After removal of 4 bases from V and 3 bases from J, the junction contained 13 bases not matched to a gene. The CDR3 loop reads CASSGNPYSGGPTDTQYF. The CDR3, as DNA: TGCGCCAGCAGTGGAAACCCTTATAGCGGGGGGCCGACAGATACGCAGTATTTT.

The chain recombines TRBV7-9 with TRBJ2-2; 7 nucleotides match TRBD2. Germline loops: CDR1 SEHNR, CDR2 FQNEAQ (reference sequence). This CDR3 comprises 17 residues. V shed 1 base, J shed 1 base, and the junction held 6 bases outside the gene matches. CDR3: CASSLVLGGKNTGELFF. For the CDR3, the DNA is TGTGCCAGCAGCTTAGTTCTCGGGGGGAAGAACACCGGGGAGCTGTTTTTT.

The chain carries TRBV20-1 and TRBJ1-2; 10 bases map to TRBD1. J gave up 7 bases and V 8 bases, and 4 bases lay outside the gene matches. CDR3 length: 11 residues. Germline values: CDR1 DFQATT, CDR2 SNEGSKA (reference sequence). The CDR3 is CSQRTGGGYTF. DNA for the CDR3: TGCAGTCAGAGGACAGGGGGTGGCTACACCTTC.

This sequence joins TRBV5-4 and TRBJ2-1, with D perhaps matching TRBD1 (5 bases). V was shortened by 4 bases and J by 0 bases, with 11 bases between the two germline ends. This CDR3 has 15 residues. Germline values: CDR1 SGHNT, CDR2 YYREEE (reference sequence). Here the CDR3 DNA reads TGTGCCAGCAGCCCGCAGGGTGCCTCCTACAATGAGCAGTTCTTC. Translating it yields CASSPQGASYNEQFF.

The J gene is TRBJ1-1, the V gene TRBV2, with D perhaps TRBD1 (5 bases). The CDR3 length is 13 residues. Germline lookup yields CDR1 SNHLY and CDR2 FYNNEI. The V end lost 7 bases, the J end lost 5 bases, and 14 bases lay between the germline ends. This chain's CDR3 is CASKAGGRTEAFF. Written as DNA, the CDR3 is TGTGCCAGCAAGGCGGGGGGTCGGACTGAAGCTTTCTTT.

This clone was counted at least ten times. This chain uses TRBV6-5 with TRBJ2-1, with 12 positions matching TRBD2. From germline, CDR1 is MNHEY and CDR2 SVGAGI. After removal of 6 bases from V and 10 bases from J, the junction contained 10 bases not matched to a gene. The CDR3 loop spans 15 amino acids. The chain's CDR3 is CASRTTSGGAQEQFF. The CDR3 nucleotides read TGTGCCAGCAGAACGACTAGCGGGGGAGCTCAGGAGCAGTTCTTC.

This clone was recorded once. The chain uses TRBV5-1 and TRBJ2-7; the D gene is possibly TRBD1 (5 bases). The length of the CDR3 is 15 residues. Trimming took 4 bases from V and 3 from J, leaving 17 bases between them. CDR1 SGHRS and CDR2 YFSETQ come from the germline V gene. The CDR3 reads CASSPRQRTYYEQYF. The CDR3 region has the DNA TGCGCCAGCAGCCCCCGACAGCGAACCTACTACGAGCAGTACTTC.

The chain couples TRBV15 to TRBJ2-6, with D possibly TRBD2 on 5 matching bases. V was clipped by 2 bases and J by 4 bases, with 12 bases between them. Looked up from germline, CDR1 is LNHNV and CDR2 is YYDKDF (reference sequence). There are 16 residues in the CDR3. The CDR3 bases are TGTGCCACCAGCAGACCGGGAAAAAGCGGGGCCAACGTCCTGACTTTC. It yields the protein CATSRPGKSGANVLTF. Based on the CDR3 plus reference TRBV15 and TRBJ2-6, the full variable domain is DAMVIQNPRYQVTQFGKPVTLSCSQTLNHNVMYWYQQKSSQAPKLLFHYYDKDFNNEADTPDNFQSRRPNTSFCFLDIRSPGLGDTAMYLCATSRPGKSGANVLTFGAGSRLTVL.

V gene TRBV5-1 combines with J gene TRBJ2-5; TRBD1 aligns across 7 bases. The CDR3 runs 16 residues. Germline V gene data show CDR1 as SGHRS and CDR2 as YFSETQ. V lost 4 bases, J lost 2 bases, and 11 bases stayed unmatched. CDR3: CASSPVGDRGQETQYF. The CDR3 nucleotides are TGCGCCAGCAGCCCGGTTGGGGACAGAGGGCAAGAGACCCAGTACTTC.

The chain is built from TRBV4-2 and TRBJ1-6, with TRBD1 identical over 7 bases. V lost 4 bases, J lost 7 bases, and 13 bases stayed unmatched. Germline CDR1 and CDR2: LGHNA and YNFKEQ. CDR3 length equals 17 residues. CDR3 residues: CASSPQFAGTENSPLHF. For the CDR3, the DNA is TGTGCCAGCAGCCCCCAATTCGCCGGGACAGAGAATTCACCCCTCCACTTT.

This clone was picked up a small number of times. This sequence joins TRBV21-1 and TRBJ1-6; the table's D call, TRBD1, was not checked against the DNA. TRBV21-1 is marked as a pseudogene. CDR3 size: 20 residues. The CDR3 DNA reads TGTGCCAGCAGCCGTTCGGGACAGATGAGTTTTAGCTCCTATAATTCACCCCTCCACTTT. Its translation: CASSRSGQMSFSSYNSPLHF.

The rearrangement links TRBV30 to TRBJ1-4; 10 nucleotides match TRBD1. Per germline, CDR1 GTSNPN and CDR2 SVGIG (reference sequence). The CDR3 extends over 16 amino acids. The V segment lost 5 bases and the J segment 8 bases; nucleotides outside the gene matches: 14. The CDR3 region is CAWANRDRGVLEKLFF. Written as DNA, the CDR3 is TGTGCCTGGGCAAATCGGGACAGGGGCGTCTTAGAAAAACTGTTTTTT.

The chain uses TRBV19 and TRBJ1-6; 7 nucleotides line up with TRBD1. This CDR3 is built from 17 residues. Germline-derived CDR1 and CDR2 are LNHDA and SQIVND (reference sequence). Trimming at V came to 4 bases and at J to 0 bases, leaving 6 bases not matched to a gene. The CDR3 loop is CASSTTGVSSYNSPLHF. CDR3 DNA sequence: TGTGCCAGTAGTACTACAGGGGTTAGCTCCTATAATTCACCCCTCCACTTT.

In this sample, this clone turned up once. V gene TRBV2 combines with J gene TRBJ1-4; D gene uncertain. This CDR3 comprises 13 residues. Trimming stripped 5 bases from V and 6 bases from J, with 10 bases between. CDR1 is SNHLY, CDR2 FYNNEI, per germline. The CDR3 nucleotides are TGTGCCAGCAGTACCGAACAGCATGAAAAACTGTTTTTT. Translating it yields CASSTEQHEKLFF.

The table lists this clone with many counts. The chain links TRBV12-3 or TRBV12-4 to TRBJ1-6, with D possibly matching TRBD1 (6 bases). The germline V and J ends were trimmed by 7 bases and 10 bases, with 14 bases remaining between them. There are 13 residues in the CDR3. DNA for the CDR3: TGTGCCAGCACCCTGACAGGTCGGTCACCCCTCCACTTT. Its protein is CASTLTGRSPLHF.

The rearrangement uses TRBV7-9 and TRBJ2-7, with D possibly matching TRBD1 (5 bases). The V end lost 1 base, the J end lost 0 bases, and 10 bases lay between the germline ends. This CDR3 spans 15 amino acids. CDR1 and CDR2 (germline): SEHNR, FQNEAQ (reference sequence). The CDR3, as DNA: TGTGCCAGCAGCTTAGTCTTGACAGACTCCTACGAGCAGTACTTC. Its translation: CASSLVLTDSYEQYF.